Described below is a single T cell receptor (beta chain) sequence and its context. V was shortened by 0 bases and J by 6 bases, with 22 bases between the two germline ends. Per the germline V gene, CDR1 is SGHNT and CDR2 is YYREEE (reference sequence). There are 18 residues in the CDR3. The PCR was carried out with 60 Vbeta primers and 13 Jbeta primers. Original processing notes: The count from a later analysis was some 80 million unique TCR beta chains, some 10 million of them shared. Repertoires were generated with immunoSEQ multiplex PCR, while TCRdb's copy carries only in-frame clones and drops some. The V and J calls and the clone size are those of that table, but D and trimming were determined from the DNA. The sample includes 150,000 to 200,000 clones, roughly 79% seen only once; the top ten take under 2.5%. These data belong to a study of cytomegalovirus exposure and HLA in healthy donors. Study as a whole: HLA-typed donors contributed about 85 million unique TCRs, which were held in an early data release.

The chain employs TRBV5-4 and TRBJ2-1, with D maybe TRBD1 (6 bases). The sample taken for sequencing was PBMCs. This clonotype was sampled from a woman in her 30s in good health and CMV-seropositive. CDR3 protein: CASSLGQLPGRGGNEQFF. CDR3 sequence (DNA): TGTGCCAGCAGCTTGGGGCAACTTCCGGGCAGGGGCGGCAATGAGCAGTTCTTC.